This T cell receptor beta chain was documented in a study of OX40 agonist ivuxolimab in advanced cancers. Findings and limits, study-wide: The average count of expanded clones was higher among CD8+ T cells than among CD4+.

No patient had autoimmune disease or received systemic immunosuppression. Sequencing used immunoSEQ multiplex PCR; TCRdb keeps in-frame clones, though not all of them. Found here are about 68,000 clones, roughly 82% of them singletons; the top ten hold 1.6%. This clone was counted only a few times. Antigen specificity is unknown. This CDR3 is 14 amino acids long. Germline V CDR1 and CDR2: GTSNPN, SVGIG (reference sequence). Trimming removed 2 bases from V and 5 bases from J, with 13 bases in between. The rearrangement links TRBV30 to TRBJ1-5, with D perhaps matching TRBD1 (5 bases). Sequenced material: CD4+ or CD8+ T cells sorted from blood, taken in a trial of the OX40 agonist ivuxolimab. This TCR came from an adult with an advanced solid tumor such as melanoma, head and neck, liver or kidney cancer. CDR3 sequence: CAWSQRWGDQPQHF. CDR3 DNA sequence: TGTGCCTGGAGTCAGAGATGGGGGGATCAGCCCCAGCATTTT.